This is a list of T cell receptor beta chains from one sample in a study of tumor-infiltrating T cells and Merkel cell polyomavirus. Only in-frame clones appear in the TCRdb table, and some are missing; sequencing was by immunoSEQ multiplex PCR. The sample yields under 30,000 clones, 87% seen once. Input material: lymph node tissue. Source of these receptors: a man aged 45-60 years with Merkel cell carcinoma. The CDR3 runs from the conserved cysteine through the conserved F or W. The D gene is left open where the match is weak. For some rows the clone size is stated as once, few or many, or as a class when expanded; others skip it.

j_call: TRBJ1-5
d_call: NA
clone_size: NA
v_call: TRBV19
cdr3_nt: TGTGCCAGTAGTATAGGAAGGGGTAATCAGCCCCAGCATTTT
cdr3_aa: CASSIGRGNQPQHF

j_call: TRBJ1-2
d_call: TRBD1
clone_size: once
v_call: TRBV6-6
cdr3_nt: TGTGCCATAGGGACAGAACTTAGATATGGCTACACCTTC
cdr3_aa: CAIGTELRYGYTF

j_call: TRBJ1-1
d_call: NA
clone_size: NA
v_call: TRBV7-3
cdr3_nt: TGTGCCAGCAGCTTATTTGCGGGGAACACTGAAGCTTTCTTT
cdr3_aa: CASSLFAGNTEAFF

j_call: TRBJ2-2
d_call: TRBD2
clone_size: NA
v_call: TRBV5-4
cdr3_nt: TGTGCCAGCAGCCCCGGGACTAGCGGGGTCCTCTCGTGGAACACCGGGGAGCTGTTTTTT
cdr3_aa: CASSPGTSGVLSWNTGELFF

j_call: TRBJ2-2
d_call: NA
clone_size: NA
v_call: TRBV27
cdr3_nt: TGTGCCAGCAGTTACGAAGGGGCTAGGCACACCGGGGAGCTGTTTTTT
cdr3_aa: CASSYEGARHTGELFF

j_call: TRBJ2-7
d_call: TRBD1
clone_size: few
v_call: TRBV6-1
cdr3_nt: TGTGCCAGCAGTGAAGCGCCTTGGGACAGGGGCATCTACGAGCAGTACTTC
cdr3_aa: CASSEAPWDRGIYEQYF

j_call: TRBJ1-1
d_call: NA
clone_size: NA
v_call: TRBV25-1
cdr3_nt: TGTGCCAGCAGTGAACCCCAGGATTTCAGGGACACTGAAGCTTTCTTT
cdr3_aa: CASSEPQDFRDTEAFF

j_call: TRBJ2-1
d_call: TRBD2
clone_size: NA
v_call: TRBV4-1
cdr3_nt: TGCGCCAGCAGCCAAGATCCGAGCGGGGTCTTACTAGGGCAGTTCTTC
cdr3_aa: CASSQDPSGVLLGQFF

j_call: TRBJ1-1
d_call: TRBD1
clone_size: NA
v_call: TRBV6-5
cdr3_nt: TGTGCCAGCAGTTACTTAGGGACAGGGGGCGGCACTGAAGCTTTCTTT
cdr3_aa: CASSYLGTGGGTEAFF

j_call: TRBJ1-2
d_call: NA
clone_size: NA
v_call: TRBV30
cdr3_nt: TGTGCCTGGAGTAGGAACAGGGAGTTCTATGGCTACACCTTC
cdr3_aa: CAWSRNREFYGYTF

j_call: TRBJ2-5
d_call: TRBD2
clone_size: NA
v_call: TRBV10-3
cdr3_nt: TGTGCCATCAGTGGGCCCTCTAGCGGGGGAGAACAAGAGACCCAGTACTTC
cdr3_aa: CAISGPSSGGEQETQYF

j_call: TRBJ2-7
d_call: NA
clone_size: NA
v_call: TRBV19
cdr3_nt: TGTGCCAGTAGGTTCCAGGGACTTGCTGCCTACGAGCAGTACTTC
cdr3_aa: CASRFQGLAAYEQYF

j_call: TRBJ1-5
d_call: TRBD1
clone_size: NA
v_call: TRBV30
cdr3_nt: TGTGCCTGGAGTGCAACCGGGACAGGGCTTGGTCGCAATCAGCCCCAGCATTTT
cdr3_aa: CAWSATGTGLGRNQPQHF

j_call: TRBJ1-3
d_call: NA
clone_size: NA
v_call: TRBV6-6
cdr3_nt: TGTGCCAGCAGTTACCCGGGGGTCATCTTGGGAAACACCATATATTTT
cdr3_aa: CASSYPGVILGNTIYF

j_call: TRBJ1-1
d_call: NA
clone_size: NA
v_call: TRBV4-2
cdr3_nt: TGTGCCAGCAGCCAAGTTAGGGGCACTGAAGCTTTCTTT
cdr3_aa: CASSQVRGTEAFF

j_call: TRBJ2-1
d_call: NA
clone_size: NA
v_call: TRBV7-2
cdr3_nt: TGTGCCAGCAGCTTAGAAGTCAGGCCGACCTACAATGAGCAGTTCTTC
cdr3_aa: CASSLEVRPTYNEQFF

j_call: TRBJ1-4
d_call: TRBD1
clone_size: NA
v_call: TRBV6-5
cdr3_nt: TGTGCCAGCAGTCCCAGGACAGGGGGCGAACTGTTTTTT
cdr3_aa: CASSPRTGGELFF

j_call: TRBJ1-5
d_call: NA
clone_size: few
v_call: TRBV2
cdr3_nt: TGTGCCAGCAGTCGGACACCTAGCAATCAGCCCCAGCATTTT
cdr3_aa: CASSRTPSNQPQHF

j_call: TRBJ1-6
d_call: NA
clone_size: NA
v_call: TRBV18
cdr3_nt: TGTGCCAGCTCACAAACCCTGGCAATGCAGAATTCACCCCTCCACTTT
cdr3_aa: CASSQTLAMQNSPLHF

j_call: TRBJ1-2
d_call: TRBD1
clone_size: NA
v_call: TRBV6-5
cdr3_nt: TGTGCCAGCAGTTTTGACAGGGTGGGCTACACCTTC
cdr3_aa: CASSFDRVGYTF

j_call: TRBJ1-1
d_call: NA
clone_size: NA
v_call: TRBV19
cdr3_nt: TGTGCCAGTAGTCCCGGTTGGAGCACTGAAGCTTTCTTT
cdr3_aa: CASSPGWSTEAFF

j_call: TRBJ2-7
d_call: TRBD2
clone_size: NA
v_call: TRBV28
cdr3_nt: TGTGCCAGCAGTTTGTCGAGCGGGGGGTCCTACGAGCAGTACTTC
cdr3_aa: CASSLSSGGSYEQYF

j_call: TRBJ2-1
d_call: TRBD1
clone_size: once
v_call: TRBV7-2
cdr3_nt: TGTGCCAGCAGCCGCGGACAGGGGATCATTAATGAGCAGTTCTTC
cdr3_aa: CASSRGQGIINEQFF

j_call: TRBJ1-2
d_call: NA
clone_size: NA
v_call: TRBV30
cdr3_nt: TGTGCCTGGAGTTCAAATTCAGGGATCAGGGTCTCCAACTATGGCTACACCTTC
cdr3_aa: CAWSSNSGIRVSNYGYTF

j_call: TRBJ2-7
d_call: NA
clone_size: few
v_call: TRBV5-4
cdr3_nt: TGTGCCAGCAGCTTGCCGGGGAACGAGCAGTACTTC
cdr3_aa: CASSLPGNEQYF

j_call: TRBJ2-7
d_call: TRBD1
clone_size: NA
v_call: TRBV18
cdr3_nt: TGTGCCAGCTCACCTCGAAGGGACAGGGTGAATGAGCAGTACTTC
cdr3_aa: CASSPRRDRVNEQYF

j_call: TRBJ2-3
d_call: TRBD2
clone_size: once
v_call: TRBV7-2
cdr3_nt: TGTGCCAGCAGCTTTGTAGCGGGGGGGGCAGATACGCAGTATTTT
cdr3_aa: CASSFVAGGADTQYF

j_call: TRBJ2-5
d_call: TRBD1
clone_size: NA
v_call: TRBV29-1
cdr3_nt: TGCAGCGCAGCCGGGACAGGAGAGACCCAGTACTTC
cdr3_aa: CSAAGTGETQYF

j_call: TRBJ2-1
d_call: TRBD2
clone_size: NA
v_call: TRBV5-1
cdr3_nt: TGCGCCAGCAGCCCCTTAGCGGGAGTGAATAATGAGCAGTTCTTC
cdr3_aa: CASSPLAGVNNEQFF

j_call: TRBJ2-7
d_call: NA
clone_size: few
v_call: TRBV4-1
cdr3_nt: TGCGCCAGCAGCCAAGGTTTAGAGGGAGACGAGCAGTACTTC
cdr3_aa: CASSQGLEGDEQYF

j_call: TRBJ1-2
d_call: TRBD1
clone_size: NA
v_call: TRBV19
cdr3_nt: TGTGCCAGTAGAAGGACTGGGCAGGGGGCTGAAGGCTACACCTTC
cdr3_aa: CASRRTGQGAEGYTF

j_call: TRBJ2-5
d_call: TRBD2
clone_size: NA
v_call: TRBV5-6
cdr3_nt: TGTGCCAGCAGCCCCCCGGGACTAGAGGAATCGGAGACCCAGTACTTC
cdr3_aa: CASSPPGLEESETQYF

j_call: TRBJ2-7
d_call: NA
clone_size: NA
v_call: TRBV7-2
cdr3_nt: TGTGCCAGCAGCTTAGGGAGGGGGGGTTACGAGCAGTACTTC
cdr3_aa: CASSLGRGGYEQYF

j_call: TRBJ1-1
d_call: NA
clone_size: NA
v_call: TRBV7-9
cdr3_nt: TGTGCCAGCAGTATAAACAGGGACACTGAAGCTTTCTTT
cdr3_aa: CASSINRDTEAFF

j_call: TRBJ1-3
d_call: NA
clone_size: few
v_call: TRBV4-1
cdr3_nt: TGCGCCAGCAGCCAAGATCGCAGGGCTGGAAACACCATATATTTT
cdr3_aa: CASSQDRRAGNTIYF

j_call: TRBJ2-3
d_call: NA
clone_size: NA
v_call: TRBV6-6
cdr3_nt: TGTGCCAGCAGTTCAGGCACAGATACGCAGTATTTT
cdr3_aa: CASSSGTDTQYF

j_call: TRBJ2-5
d_call: TRBD2
clone_size: NA
v_call: TRBV4-1
cdr3_nt: TGCGCCAGCAGCCAAGATCATGGACTAGCGGGAGAAGAGACCCAGTACTTC
cdr3_aa: CASSQDHGLAGEETQYF

j_call: TRBJ1-2
d_call: TRBD1
clone_size: NA
v_call: TRBV9
cdr3_nt: TGTGCCAGCAGCGTAGCGCAGGGGGCGTCGGGCTACACCTTC
cdr3_aa: CASSVAQGASGYTF

j_call: TRBJ2-1
d_call: NA
clone_size: NA
v_call: TRBV6-5
cdr3_nt: TGTGCCAGCAGTTACCTGGCTAGCTTTGGTGAGCAGTTCTTC
cdr3_aa: CASSYLASFGEQFF

j_call: TRBJ1-5
d_call: NA
clone_size: NA
v_call: TRBV2
cdr3_nt: TGTGCCAGCAGTGAAGCGCTTCAGGGCGGCAATCAGCCCCAGCATTTT
cdr3_aa: CASSEALQGGNQPQHF

j_call: TRBJ1-2
d_call: NA
clone_size: NA
v_call: TRBV5-1
cdr3_nt: TGCGCCAGCAGCTCAGGGGTAATCAACTATGGCTACACCTTC
cdr3_aa: CASSSGVINYGYTF

j_call: TRBJ1-5
d_call: TRBD1
clone_size: NA
v_call: TRBV6-1
cdr3_nt: TGTGCCAGCAGGGGGACAGGGGGACATAATCAGCCCCAGCATTTT
cdr3_aa: CASRGTGGHNQPQHF

j_call: TRBJ1-5
d_call: NA
clone_size: NA
v_call: TRBV21-1
cdr3_nt: TGTGCCAGCAGCAAAGGGGGCAGGGATCAGCCCCAGCATTTT
cdr3_aa: CASSKGGRDQPQHF

j_call: TRBJ2-1
d_call: TRBD2
clone_size: NA
v_call: TRBV5-1
cdr3_nt: TGCGCCAGCAGCCCGACCGGGACTAGCGTTGAGCAGTTCTTC
cdr3_aa: CASSPTGTSVEQFF

j_call: TRBJ2-5
d_call: TRBD1
clone_size: NA
v_call: TRBV7-9
cdr3_nt: TGTGCCAGCAGCTTTCAGACAGGGATGGAGACCCAGTACTTC
cdr3_aa: CASSFQTGMETQYF

j_call: TRBJ2-7
d_call: NA
clone_size: once
v_call: TRBV7-8
cdr3_nt: TGTGCCAGCAGCTTAGGGACGGGGGTATCCCACGAGCAGTACTTC
cdr3_aa: CASSLGTGVSHEQYF

j_call: TRBJ1-2
d_call: NA
clone_size: few
v_call: TRBV6-1
cdr3_nt: TGTGCCAGCAGAGGGGCGAGCTATGGCTACACCTTC
cdr3_aa: CASRGASYGYTF

j_call: TRBJ2-1
d_call: NA
clone_size: NA
v_call: TRBV7-2
cdr3_nt: TGTGCCAGCAGCTTAGGTGCCCCTAACTCCTACAATGAGCAGTTCTTC
cdr3_aa: CASSLGAPNSYNEQFF

j_call: TRBJ2-1
d_call: TRBD2
clone_size: NA
v_call: TRBV19
cdr3_nt: TGTGCCACTGGACTAGCGGGAGGGCTGCAGTTCTTC
cdr3_aa: CATGLAGGLQFF

j_call: TRBJ1-2
d_call: NA
clone_size: NA
v_call: TRBV10-2
cdr3_nt: TGCGCCAGCACCTTTACGGACAGAAACTATGGCTACACCTTC
cdr3_aa: CASTFTDRNYGYTF

j_call: TRBJ2-3
d_call: TRBD2
clone_size: NA
v_call: TRBV6-5
cdr3_nt: TGTGCCAGCAGACCCCTAGCGGGAGGAGGAGATACGCAGTATTTT
cdr3_aa: CASRPLAGGGDTQYF

j_call: TRBJ2-3
d_call: TRBD2
clone_size: NA
v_call: TRBV10-3
cdr3_nt: TGTGCCATCAGGCCTGGACTAGCGGGGGGCCGGGATACGCAGTATTTT
cdr3_aa: CAIRPGLAGGRDTQYF

j_call: TRBJ2-5
d_call: NA
clone_size: NA
v_call: TRBV2
cdr3_nt: TGTGCCAGCAGTGACACCGGGACACAAGAGACCCAGTACTTC
cdr3_aa: CASSDTGTQETQYF

j_call: TRBJ2-5
d_call: TRBD2
clone_size: once
v_call: TRBV27
cdr3_nt: TGTGCCAGCAGTTCCTATACGGGACTAGCGGGAGGGTTAATGGAGACCCAGTACTTC
cdr3_aa: CASSSYTGLAGGLMETQYF

j_call: TRBJ2-2
d_call: NA
clone_size: NA
v_call: TRBV30
cdr3_nt: TGTGCCTGGAACCCACGTCGGGGGAGGTTCACCGGGGAGCTGTTTTTT
cdr3_aa: CAWNPRRGRFTGELFF

j_call: TRBJ1-5
d_call: NA
clone_size: NA
v_call: TRBV5-1
cdr3_nt: TGCGCCAGCAGCTTGGGGCAGTCTAGCAATCAGCCCCAGCATTTT
cdr3_aa: CASSLGQSSNQPQHF

j_call: TRBJ1-4
d_call: NA
clone_size: NA
v_call: TRBV6-6
cdr3_nt: TGTGCCAGCAGTTACTCCGGTGAAAAACTGTTTTTT
cdr3_aa: CASSYSGEKLFF

j_call: TRBJ2-3
d_call: TRBD2
clone_size: NA
v_call: TRBV6-1
cdr3_nt: TGTGCCAGCAGTCAGACTAGCGGGGGTGCAGATACGCAGTATTTT
cdr3_aa: CASSQTSGGADTQYF

j_call: TRBJ1-2
d_call: NA
clone_size: NA
v_call: TRBV28
cdr3_nt: TGTGCCAGCAGTTTATGGGGCGGAGGCCATGGCTACACCTTC
cdr3_aa: CASSLWGGGHGYTF